One sample yielded the 10 T cell receptor beta chains listed below, sequenced in a study of shared T cell receptors in the human thymus. Data came from immunoSEQ multiplex PCR; TCRdb stores just in-frame clones and leaves some out. The sample has 600,000 to 900,000 clones, 80% to 90% seen once; the top ten hold 0.0095% to 0.011%. The same sample was also studied in work on human thymus T cells.

The sample consisted of thymocytes. The origin of the receptors is a girl under two years old with a congenital heart defect.

The V gene is TRBV2, the J gene TRBJ1-5; D is perhaps TRBD1 (6 bases). Germline V gives CDR1 SNHLY, CDR2 FYNNEI. This CDR3 is 17 amino acids long. Trimming cost V 1 base and J 4 bases, with 17 bases left between them. The CDR3 DNA is TGTGCCAGCAGTGAAGGACAGGAGCCCATAGAAAATCAGCCCCAGCATTTT. Translated: CASSEGQEPIENQPQHF.

This chain joins TRBV4-1 and TRBJ1-2; 10 bases fit TRBD1. CDR3 length equals 16 residues. Trimming took 4 bases from V and 8 from J; bases not matched to a gene: 13. CDR1 is MGHRA, CDR2 YSYEKL, per germline. DNA for the CDR3: TGCGCCAGCAGCCTACGATGGACAGGGGGGATAGGAGGCTACACCTTC. Protein: CASSLRWTGGIGGYTF.

The chain combines TRBV5-5 with TRBJ1-2; TRBD1 matches at 7 bases. CDR3 length: 19 residues. The V and J ends lost 4 bases and 2 bases, in that order; junction bases with no gene match: 20. Germline V lookup: CDR1 SGHKS, CDR2 YYEKEE (reference sequence). CDR3 sequence: CASSSGRGKWRSQNYGYTF. In DNA, the CDR3 is TGTGCCAGCAGCAGCGGCAGGGGGAAATGGAGGTCCCAAAACTATGGCTACACCTTC.

CDR3 in amino acids: CASTPNHRGADQAYEQYF. Written as DNA, the CDR3 is TGCGCCAGCACCCCAAACCACAGGGGGGCCGACCAAGCCTACGAGCAGTACTTC. This chain uses TRBV5-1 with TRBJ2-7, with TRBD1 matching over 8 bases. This CDR3 is 18 amino acids long. With 6 bases clipped from V and 2 bases from J, the junction kept 19 bases outside the gene matches. CDR1 and CDR2 (germline): SGHRS, YFSETQ.

The V and J genes are TRBV12-2 and TRBJ2-1; the table's TRBD2 call for D was not verified on the DNA. TRBV12-2 is labeled a pseudogene. The CDR3 runs to 12 residues. This CDR3 reads CASRLGSNEQFF. Written as DNA, the CDR3 is TGTGCAAGTCGCTTAGGGAGCAATGAGCAGTTCTTC.

In this sample, this clone turned up once. The chain is built from TRBV9 and TRBJ1-4; TRBD1 might be the D (6 bases). Trimming took 4 bases from V and 7 from J, leaving 17 bases between them. The germline V gene has CDR1 SGDLS and CDR2 YYNGEE. The CDR3 spans 15 residues. CDR3 amino acids: CASSQGGAVGEKLFF. CDR3 in DNA: TGTGCCAGCAGCCAAGGGGGGGCAGTCGGTGAAAAACTGTTTTTT. Combining the CDR3 with reference TRBV9 and TRBJ1-4 gives the whole variable domain DSGVTQTPKHLITATGQRVTLRCSPRSGDLSVYWYQQSLDQGLQFLIQYYNGEERAKGNILERFSAQQFPDLHSELNLSSLELGDSALYFCASSQGGAVGEKLFFGSGTQLSVL.

The V gene is TRBV25-1, the J gene TRBJ2-2; TRBD1 is a possible D gene (6 bases). The germline V gene has CDR1 MGHDK and CDR2 SYGVNS. Between the trimmed V and J ends, which lost 6 bases and 2 bases, there was a span of 19 bases. This CDR3 spans 17 amino acids. CDR3 loop: CASRPPPGTLNTGELFF. CDR3 coding DNA: TGTGCCAGCAGACCACCCCCCGGGACACTAAACACCGGGGAGCTGTTTTTT.

The chain couples TRBV6-4 to TRBJ2-1; D may be TRBD1 (6 bases). There are 15 residues in the CDR3. V was cut by 3 bases and J by 9 bases, with 18 bases left in between. Germline lookup yields CDR1 MRHNA and CDR2 SNTAGT. The chain's CDR3 is CASSETGRGMGEQFF. CDR3 bases: TGTGCCAGCAGTGAAACAGGGAGAGGGATGGGTGAGCAGTTCTTC.

The chain recombines TRBV5-4 with TRBJ1-2; a possible D gene is TRBD1 (6 bases). Trimming pared 4 bases from V and 3 bases from J, leaving 13 bases between. This CDR3 has 14 residues. From germline, CDR1 is SGHNT and CDR2 YYREEE (reference sequence). DNA for the CDR3: TGTGCCAGCAGCGCCGACAGGCCCTACTATGGCTACACCTTC. Translated, it gives CASSADRPYYGYTF.

The rearrangement links TRBV4-2 to TRBJ1-5; 7 nucleotides match TRBD1. The CDR3 sequence is 18 residues long. Trimming took 4 bases from V and 1 from J; bases not matched to a gene: 13. Germline assignment: CDR1 LGHNA and CDR2 YNFKEQ. CDR3 residues: CASSLRGEGGSSNQPQHF. The CDR3 coding sequence is TGTGCCAGCAGCCTAAGGGGGGAAGGGGGCTCGAGCAATCAGCCCCAGCATTTT.